The rows below give T cell receptor beta chains drawn from one sample of a study of PD-1 blockade in classical Hodgkin lymphoma. Profiled with immunoSEQ multiplex PCR; TCRdb holds only in-frame clones, not every one. The sample has roughly 6,900 clones; about 88% are singletons. The sequencing here drew on peripheral blood mononuclear cells (PBMCs), taken before the fourth cycle of nivolumab. The receptors originated from a human donor with classical Hodgkin lymphoma. The conserved cysteine and the conserved F or W are not part of the CDR3 here.

V gene: TRBV27; CDR3 protein: ASSLLPGEETQY
V gene: TRBV12-5; CDR3 protein: ASGPGQGSGNTIY
V gene: TRBV27; CDR3 protein: ASSEQGAQGQPQH
V gene: TRBV19; CDR3 protein: ATSDRAGQPQH
V gene: TRBV2; CDR3 protein: ASGLTEGSRNTQY
V gene: TRBV19; CDR3 protein: ASSTYVGDTQY
V gene: TRBV12-5; CDR3 protein: ASGRGASADTGELF
V gene: TRBV5-6; CDR3 protein: ASSYTVSSYNSPLH
V gene: TRBV11-2; CDR3 protein: ASSRPKSTGFTDTQY
V gene: TRBV9; CDR3 protein: ASSAQVSAKNIQY
V gene: TRBV11-2; CDR3 protein: ASSLRTGFGRADTQY
V gene: TRBV7-2; CDR3 protein: ASSLWEGTNTEAF
V gene: TRBV7-9; CDR3 protein: ASSLGALKETQY
V gene: TRBV29-1; CDR3 protein: SVEGQGYGYT
V gene: TRBV14; CDR3 protein: ASSPLLSGTSGSGGAGELF
V gene: TRBV11-2; CDR3 protein: ASSSGHYNEQF
V gene: TRBV7-2; CDR3 protein: ASSFRPNTEAF
V gene: TRBV5-1; CDR3 protein: ASSPTPGDQPQH
V gene: TRBV5-6; CDR3 protein: ASSLPGQVNTEAF
V gene: TRBV14; CDR3 protein: ASSPPGGRAYNEQF
V gene: TRBV6-5; CDR3 protein: ASSYSTGFGEKLF
V gene: TRBV10-2; CDR3 protein: ASSEIGLAGVRNTGELF
V gene: TRBV7-8; CDR3 protein: ASSWTGKGSGNTIY
V gene: TRBV5-1; CDR3 protein: ASSPRGGTSYNEQF
V gene: TRBV6-1; CDR3 protein: ASSEARTVLPDTQY
V gene: TRBV27; CDR3 protein: ASSSRFTDTQY
V gene: TRBV18; CDR3 protein: ASSPKNGFTGELF
V gene: TRBV6-5; CDR3 protein: ASRGTWKITEAF
V gene: TRBV25-1; CDR3 protein: ASSGITDTQY
V gene: TRBV6-5; CDR3 protein: ASSRRTGVFHT
V gene: TRBV29-1; CDR3 protein: SVGRGFRTDTQY
V gene: TRBV4-1; CDR3 protein: ASSPPRGGTQH
V gene: TRBV15; CDR3 protein: ATSRDRRVEETQY
V gene: TRBV7-8; CDR3 protein: ASALKGGVGRRTGELF
V gene: TRBV7-9; CDR3 protein: ASSLGASGKNEQF
V gene: TRBV18; CDR3 protein: ASSFQEWGSEQPQH
V gene: TRBV20-1; CDR3 protein: SAVEWTEAF
V gene: TRBV18; CDR3 protein: ASSLGQPSSNQPQH
V gene: TRBV7-2; CDR3 protein: ASSLGYQGSQPQH
V gene: TRBV14; CDR3 protein: ASSRFRGQAEGYT
V gene: TRBV5-4; CDR3 protein: ASRTGGKNIQY
V gene: TRBV30; CDR3 protein: AWSVFRGAATNEKLF
V gene: TRBV28; CDR3 protein: ASRVFSGQGFGYT
V gene: TRBV5-1; CDR3 protein: ASSFSIAGPTDTQY
V gene: TRBV7-9; CDR3 protein: ASSRRGRGYGYT
V gene: TRBV21-1; CDR3 protein: ASSKPGAVDRLPDEKLF
V gene: TRBV7-9; CDR3 protein: ASSRGLLGKLF
V gene: TRBV5-4; CDR3 protein: ASSWGGNTEAF
V gene: TRBV5-5; CDR3 protein: ASSLRGDNSPLH
V gene: TRBV15; CDR3 protein: ATSGKGQAFSGANVLT
V gene: TRBV6-5; CDR3 protein: ASSGSGANVLT
V gene: TRBV6-6; CDR3 protein: ASSYRDRGSGYT
V gene: TRBV6-4; CDR3 protein: VSSDSATDYNEQF
V gene: TRBV6-6; CDR3 protein: ASSYSFLGGGNGYT
V gene: TRBV2; CDR3 protein: ASGGTGRSSNQPQH
V gene: TRBV5-1; CDR3 protein: ASSLGPGIEGTEAF
V gene: TRBV5-1; CDR3 protein: ASSRPGADTQY